This T cell receptor (beta chain) was sequenced during a study of T cells in Graves' hyperthyroidism and ophthalmopathy. Broader study findings: A 13 V-J signature model discriminated ophthalmopathy versus stable hyperthyroidism.

Stable disease denoted Graves' hyperthyroidism without ophthalmopathy progression within 18 months. Clinicians diagnosed patients from clinical symptoms, serum thyroxine and TRAb, thyroid ultrasound and orbital computed tomography. With regard to this clonotype: Its antigen is still unknown.

Amplified TCR beta CDR3 regions came from RNA transcripts. A set of HTBI primers served as the primers for a first-round RT-PCR of the TCR CDR3. TCRdb processed the multiplex PCR reads anew with MiXCR; each CDR3 protein has one entry. Of 500,000 to 750,000 distinct CDR3 sequences listed, 35% to 55% are singletons. The CDR3 consists of 15 residues. V gave up 4 bases and J gave up 4 bases; unmatched junction bases: 7. Germline CDR1 reads SGHDT; CDR2 reads YYEEEE. The chain combines TRBV5-6 with TRBJ2-7, with 11 bases lining up with TRBD1. What was sequenced was peripheral blood or thyroid tissue (not recorded which). This TCR was sampled from a woman aged 18-29 years with Graves' hyperthyroidism. The CDR3 DNA follows: TGTGCCAGCAGCGGAGGGGACAGGGGGGATTACGAGCAGTACTTC. Its translation is CASSGGDRGDYEQYF.